This T cell receptor (beta chain) appears in the sequencing data of a study of cytomegalovirus exposure and HLA in healthy donors. Turning to the study itself: In an early release, HLA-typed donors contributed roughly 85 million unique TCR sequences.

Germline CDR1 and CDR2: SQVTM and ANQGSEA. CDR3 length: 12 residues. PCR involved 60 Vbeta and 13 Jbeta primers. Method: immunoSEQ multiplex PCR; TCRdb's copy keeps in-frame clones and lacks some. The sample lists roughly 180,000 clones; roughly 77% were seen once. Each donor's status was that of a healthy bone marrow donor. The sequencing sample was made of PBMCs. This TCR derives from a woman aged 40 to 50 in good health and CMV-seropositive. This rearrangement joins TRBV29-1 to TRBJ2-5, with 8 bases fitting TRBD1. The DNA end is a closer match to TRBJ2-7, so the J assignment may be wrong. CDR3 sequence (DNA): TGCAGCGTTGCGGGGACAGGCTACGAGCAGTACTTC. Its protein is CSVAGTGYEQYF.